This T cell receptor beta chain was documented in a study of blood T cell repertoires in COVID-19. Across the study: The study drew acute and convalescent COVID-19 samples from the United States, Italy and Spain.

Produced via immunoSEQ multiplex PCR; TCRdb's table is partial and in-frame only. The table includes 45,000 or so clones, roughly nine tenths detected once. Sequences were obtained from peripheral blood. The TCR originated in a human donor in a cohort sampled during active COVID-19.

The CDR3 loop reads CASSSTLAVGSYNEQFF. In nucleotides, the CDR3 is TGTGCCAGCAGCTCGACACTAGCGGTGGGCTCCTACAATGAGCAGTTCTTC. The rearrangement uses TRBV13 and TRBJ2-1; 8 nucleotides match TRBD2. Germline trimming cut 4 bases from V and 0 bases from J; bases unmatched to any gene: 8. The CDR3 consists of 17 residues. CDR1 is PRHDT and CDR2 is FYEKMQ in the germline V gene (reference sequence). The full variable domain, completed using reference TRBV13 and TRBJ2-1, is AAGVIQSPRHLIKEKRETATLKCYPIPRHDTVYWYQQGPGQDPQFLISFYEKMQSDKGSIPDRFSAQQFSDYHSELNMSSLELGDSALYFCASSSTLAVGSYNEQFFGPGTRLTVL.